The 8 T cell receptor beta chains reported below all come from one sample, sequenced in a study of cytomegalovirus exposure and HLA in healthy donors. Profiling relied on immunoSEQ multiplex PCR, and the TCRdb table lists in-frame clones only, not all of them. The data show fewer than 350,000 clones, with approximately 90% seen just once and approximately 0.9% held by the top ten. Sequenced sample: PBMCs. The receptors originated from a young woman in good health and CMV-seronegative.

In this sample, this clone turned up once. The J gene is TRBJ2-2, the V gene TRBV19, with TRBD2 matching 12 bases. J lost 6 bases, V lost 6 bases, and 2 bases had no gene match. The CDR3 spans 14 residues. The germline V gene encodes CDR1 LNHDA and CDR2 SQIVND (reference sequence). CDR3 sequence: CASRASGRAGELFF. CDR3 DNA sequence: TGTGCCAGTAGGGCTAGCGGGAGGGCCGGGGAGCTGTTTTTT.

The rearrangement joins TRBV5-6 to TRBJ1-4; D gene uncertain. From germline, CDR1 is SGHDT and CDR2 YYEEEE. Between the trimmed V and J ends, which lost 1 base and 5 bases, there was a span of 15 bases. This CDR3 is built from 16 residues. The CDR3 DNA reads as TGTGCCAGCAGCTTGTTTCGGTCTGGGAGGAATGAAAAACTGTTTTTT. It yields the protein CASSLFRSGRNEKLFF.

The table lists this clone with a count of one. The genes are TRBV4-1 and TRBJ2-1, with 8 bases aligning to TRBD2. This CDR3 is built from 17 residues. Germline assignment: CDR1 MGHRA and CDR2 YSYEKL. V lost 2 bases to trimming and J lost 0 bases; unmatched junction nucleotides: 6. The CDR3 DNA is TGCGCCAGCAGCCAATATGTTGGGACTAGCTCCTACAATGAGCAGTTCTTC. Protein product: CASSQYVGTSSYNEQFF.

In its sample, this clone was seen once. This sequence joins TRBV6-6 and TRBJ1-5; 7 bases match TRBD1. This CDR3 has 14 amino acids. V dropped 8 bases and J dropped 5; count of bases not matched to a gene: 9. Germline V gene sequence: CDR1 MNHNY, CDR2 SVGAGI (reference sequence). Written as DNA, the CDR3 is TGTGCCAGCCGCGCCGGACAGGCCCATCAGCCCCAGCATTTT. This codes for CASRAGQAHQPQHF.

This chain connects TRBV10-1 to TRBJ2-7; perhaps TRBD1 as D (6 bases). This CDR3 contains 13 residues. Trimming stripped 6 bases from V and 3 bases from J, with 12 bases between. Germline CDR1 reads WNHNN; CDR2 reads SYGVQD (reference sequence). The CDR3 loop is CASSRGQFYEQYF. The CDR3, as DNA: TGCGCCAGCAGCCGGGGACAATTCTACGAGCAGTACTTC.

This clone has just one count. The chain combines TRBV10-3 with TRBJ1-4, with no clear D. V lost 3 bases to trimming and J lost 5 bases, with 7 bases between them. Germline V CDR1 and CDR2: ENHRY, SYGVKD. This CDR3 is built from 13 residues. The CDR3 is CAISDRRNEKLFF. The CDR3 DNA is TGTGCCATCAGTGATCGTCGGAATGAAAAACTGTTTTTT.

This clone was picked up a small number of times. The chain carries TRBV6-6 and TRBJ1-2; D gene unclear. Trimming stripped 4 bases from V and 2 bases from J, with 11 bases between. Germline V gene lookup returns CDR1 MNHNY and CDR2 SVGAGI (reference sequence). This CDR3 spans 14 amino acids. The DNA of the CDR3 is TGTGCCAGCAGTTGGAGTCCAGCCAACTATGGCTACACCTTC. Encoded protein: CASSWSPANYGYTF.

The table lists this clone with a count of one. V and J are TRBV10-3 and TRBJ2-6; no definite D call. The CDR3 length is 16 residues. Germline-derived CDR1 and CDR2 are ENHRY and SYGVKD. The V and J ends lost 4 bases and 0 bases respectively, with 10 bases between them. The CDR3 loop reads CAISVGTSSGANVLTF. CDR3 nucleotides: TGTGCCATCAGTGTTGGCACGTCCTCTGGGGCCAACGTCCTGACTTTC.